This section outlines one T cell receptor beta chain sequence together with its context. This sample stems from a study of T cells expressing NK-cell markers. The CDR3 is made up of 14 amino acids. In germline, CDR1 is GTSNPN, CDR2 SVGIG (reference sequence). TCRdb reprocessed the 5' RACE reads and stores each CDR3 protein as one record, lacking DNA. The sample data list 500,000 to 600,000 distinct CDR3 sequences. The sequence was obtained from a man younger than 35 in good health. The sample was blood T cells: a sorted CD56 or NKG2C T cell subset, CD4+ or CD8+ T cells, or bulk PBMC T cells (not recorded which). V usage is TRBV30 and J usage is TRBJ2-1; TCRdb's D call of TRBD2 is untestable without DNA. The CDR3 protein is CAWSVALASGEQFF.